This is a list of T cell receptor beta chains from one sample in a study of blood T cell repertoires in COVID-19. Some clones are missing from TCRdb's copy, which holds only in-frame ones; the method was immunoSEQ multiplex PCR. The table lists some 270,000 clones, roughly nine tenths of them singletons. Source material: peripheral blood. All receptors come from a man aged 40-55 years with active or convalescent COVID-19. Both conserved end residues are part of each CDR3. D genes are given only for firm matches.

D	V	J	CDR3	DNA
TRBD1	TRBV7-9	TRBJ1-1	CASRGQGLNTEAFF	TGTGCCAGCAGAGGACAGGGCTTGAACACTGAAGCTTTCTTT
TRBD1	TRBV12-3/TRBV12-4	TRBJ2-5	CASYRGHGETQYF	TGTGCCAGCTATAGGGGGCATGGGGAGACCCAGTACTTC
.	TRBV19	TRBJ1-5	CASSIGAGNQPQHF	TGTGCCAGTAGTATTGGGGCAGGGAATCAGCCCCAGCATTTT
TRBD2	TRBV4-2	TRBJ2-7	CASSQGMASGAYEQYF	TGTGCCAGCAGCCAAGGCATGGCTAGCGGGGCCTACGAGCAGTACTTC
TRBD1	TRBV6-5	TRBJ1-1	CASSHNRGLNTEAFF	TGTGCCAGCAGTCACAACAGGGGGCTGAACACTGAAGCTTTCTTT
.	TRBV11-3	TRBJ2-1	CASNPDYSSYNEQFF	TGTGCCAGCAACCCTGACTACAGCTCCTACAATGAGCAGTTCTTC
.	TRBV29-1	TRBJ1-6	CSVEAAFGGQSPLHF	TGCAGCGTTGAAGCAGCTTTCGGAGGACAGTCACCCCTCCACTTT
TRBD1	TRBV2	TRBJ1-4	CASSRMTGANEKLFF	TGTGCCAGCAGCCGAATGACAGGGGCCAATGAAAAACTGTTTTTT
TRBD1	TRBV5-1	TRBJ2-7	CASSLTGDFYEQYF	TGCGCCAGCAGCTTAACAGGGGATTTCTACGAGCAGTACTTC
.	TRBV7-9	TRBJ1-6	CASSLDEVWRSYNSPLHF	TGTGCCAGCAGCTTAGACGAAGTTTGGAGATCCTATAATTCACCCCTCCACTTT
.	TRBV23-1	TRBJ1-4	CASSHFGGEGANEKLFF	TGCGCCAGCAGTCACTTCGGAGGGGAGGGAGCTAATGAAAAACTGTTTTTT